This record concerns one T cell receptor beta chain sequence. This specimen comes from a study of blood T cell repertoires in COVID-19. In the study overall: The analysed material was cDNA or gDNA that came from T cells, B-cell-depleted T cells, or PBMCs.

Per the original data handling: Estimated nucleated cell counts came from reference gene primer amplification. Repertoires were generated with immunoSEQ multiplex PCR, while TCRdb's copy carries only in-frame clones and drops some. That table is the source of V, J and clone size, and D and trimming were worked out from the DNA. The table lists 120,000 to 150,000 clones, around 86% of them singletons, with 30% to 45% in the top ten. CDR3 length: 11 amino acids. The V and J ends lost 10 bases and 7 bases respectively, with 11 bases between them. Germline V gene data show CDR1 as MNHEY and CDR2 as SVGAGI.

V is TRBV6-5 and J is TRBJ1-5; no clear D. The source is a man aged 50 to 59 who had recovered from COVID-19. Sequencing input: peripheral blood. The DNA of the CDR3 is TGTGCCACCTCCTCCACACAGCCCCAGCATTTT. It encodes CATSSTQPQHF.